Following are 10 T cell receptor beta chains from one sample sequenced in a study of blood T cell repertoires in COVID-19. Sequencing was performed with immunoSEQ multiplex PCR; in TCRdb, only in-frame clones are kept and a portion is missing. The table includes 150,000 to 250,000 clones, 85% to 95% detected once. Sequences were obtained from peripheral blood. These receptor sequences come from a man younger than 45 with COVID-19, enrolled during active disease.

The chain links TRBV18 to TRBJ1-2, with D possibly being TRBD1 (6 bases). The germline V gene has CDR1 KGHSH and CDR2 LQKENI. The CDR3 contains 13 residues. V dropped 1 base and J dropped 9 bases, with 12 bases sitting between them. This CDR3 reads CASSPRRGDSYTF. The CDR3 region has the DNA TGTGCCAGCTCACCACGCAGGGGTGACAGCTACACCTTC.

Note on this clone: Other DNA sequences in this sample translate to the same CDR3. The V and J genes are TRBV9 and TRBJ1-6; no reliable D call. This CDR3 spans 16 amino acids. Trimming shortened V by 3 bases and J by 0 bases, and 10 bases separated the two germline ends. Germline CDR1 is SGDLS and CDR2 is YYNGEE. The CDR3 spells CASSATASSYNSPLHF. The CDR3 DNA reads as TGTGCCAGCAGCGCCACTGCGAGCTCCTATAATTCACCCCTCCACTTT.

This clone occurred a few times. The rearrangement links TRBV27 to TRBJ2-7; TRBD2 aligns across 7 bases. Germline CDR1 is MNHEY and CDR2 is SMNVEV (reference sequence). The CDR3 contains 13 residues. Trimming took 6 bases from V and 3 from J; bases not matched to a gene: 5. As DNA, the CDR3 is TGTGCCAGCAGCCTATCGGGGGGCTACGAGCAGTACTTC. Protein sequence: CASSLSGGYEQYF.

The chain employs TRBV25-1 and TRBJ1-2, with 8 bases identical to TRBD1. The V segment lost 2 bases and the J segment 0 bases; nucleotides outside the gene matches: 5. Germline-derived CDR1 and CDR2 are MGHDK and SYGVNS. The CDR3 is 16 residues long. CDR3 DNA: TGTGCCAGCAGTGAACCAGGGGGCAATACTAACTATGGCTACACCTTC. This gives the protein CASSEPGGNTNYGYTF.

This chain links TRBV5-4 with TRBJ2-5; 16 bases match TRBD2. The CDR3 consists of 17 residues. Germline V gene lookup returns CDR1 SGHNT and CDR2 YYREEE (reference sequence). V dropped 4 bases and J dropped 5; count of bases not matched to a gene: 8. The CDR3 DNA follows: TGTGCCAGCAGCCCGGGGACTAGCGGGGGGGCGCGGGAGACCCAGTACTTC. Its translation is CASSPGTSGGARETQYF.

V usage is TRBV14 and J usage is TRBJ1-3; the D gene is possibly TRBD1 (6 bases). This CDR3 comprises 15 residues. Germline V CDR1 and CDR2: SGHDN, FVKESK. V was clipped by 3 bases and J by 0 bases, with 9 bases between them. The CDR3 nucleotides read TGTGCCAGCAGCCAGACAGGTTACTCTGGAAACACCATATATTTT. The encoded protein is CASSQTGYSGNTIYF.

This clone was seen once. The chain uses TRBV4-1 and TRBJ1-4; tentative D call: TRBD1 (5 bases). The CDR3 spans 17 residues. Trimming shortened V by 0 bases and J by 7 bases, and 18 bases separated the two germline ends. The V gene's germline CDR1 is MGHRA and CDR2 YSYEKL. DNA of the CDR3: TGCGCCAGCAGCCAAGAGGGGGGGAATTTCTTTGGTGAAAAACTGTTTTTT. Translated: CASSQEGGNFFGEKLFF.

The CDR3 DNA follows: TGTGCCAGCAGCAGGTACCAGGCCTCCTCCTATAATTCACCCCTCCACTTT. Its translation: CASSRYQASSYNSPLHF. The chain combines TRBV5-6 with TRBJ1-6; D is uncertain. V was pared by 4 bases and J by 0 bases, with 14 bases between. The CDR3 is 17 residues long. CDR1 and CDR2 from the germline V gene are SGHDT and YYEEEE. Drawing the rest from reference TRBV5-6 and TRBJ1-6, the complete variable domain is DAGVTQSPTHLIKTRGQQVTLRCSPKSGHDTVSWYQQALGQGPQFIFQYYEEEERQRGNFPDRFSGHQFPNYSSELNVNALLLGDSALYLCASSRYQASSYNSPLHFGNGTRLTVT.

This clone was seen only once. V is TRBV5-1 and J is TRBJ1-6, with 7 bases that match TRBD1. CDR3 length equals 15 residues. Germline CDR1 SGHRS, CDR2 YFSETQ. J was trimmed by 10 bases and V by 3 bases; bases with no gene match: 10. CDR3 loop: CASSSRTGERSPLHF. In nucleotides, the CDR3 is TGCGCCAGCAGCTCGCGGACAGGAGAACGGTCACCCCTCCACTTT. Looking up the rest from reference TRBV5-1 and TRBJ1-6 gives the full variable domain: KAGVTQTPRYLIKTRGQQVTLSCSPISGHRSVSWYQQTPGQGLQFLFEYFSETQRNKGNFPGRFSGRQFSNSRSEMNVSTLELGDSALYLCASSSRTGERSPLHFGNGTRLTVT.

V and J are TRBV10-3 and TRBJ1-2; 8 nucleotides line up with TRBD1. This CDR3 comprises 12 residues. CDR1 ENHRY and CDR2 SYGVKD come from the germline V gene. The CDR3 coding sequence is TGTGCAATCGGGCAGGGGGCGTACGGCTACACCTTC. Protein: CAIGQGAYGYTF.